One and the same sample provided the 11 T cell receptor beta chains below, sequenced in a study of CD4 and CD8 cells across lung adenocarcinoma regions. TCRdb re-derived calls from the PCR reads in MiXCR, one entry per CDR3 protein. The data show 3,000 to 4,000 distinct CDR3 sequences, 55% to 75% seen once. The specimen was CD4+ T cells from the margin of a lung tumor. These TCRs come from a male donor with lung adenocarcinoma. The CD4 and CD8 labels of this study may be unreliable.

Concerning this clonotype: A read error may produce the germline difference seen at one junction end. This chain links TRBV10-1 with TRBJ2-1; D not certain. There are 12 residues in the CDR3. Germline V CDR1 and CDR2: WNHNN, SYGVQD (reference sequence). As DNA, the CDR3 is TGCGCCAGCAGCCCAATAGCCAATGAGCAGTTCTTT. It translates to CASSPIANEQFF.

By sample fraction, this clonotype is large. The junction and the germline gene differ at one end; a read error may be behind it. J is TRBJ2-1 and V is TRBV27; 8 bases are a match to TRBD1. The CDR3 spans 10 residues. CDR1 is MNHEY, CDR2 SMNVEV, per germline (reference sequence). CDR3 DNA sequence: TGTGCCAGCAGCCGGACAGGGAGTGCCTTC. This encodes CASSRTGSAF.

Only a few counts were recorded for this clonotype. This sequence joins TRBV6-5 and TRBJ2-5, with 11 positions matching TRBD2. The CDR3 is made up of 17 amino acids. Germline assignment: CDR1 MNHEY and CDR2 SVGAGI. V lost 2 bases to trimming and J lost 5 bases; unmatched junction nucleotides: 10. CDR3 loop: CASSYLGLAGGRETQYF. CDR3 DNA: TGTGCCAGCAGTTACCTAGGGCTAGCGGGAGGTCGGGAGACCCAGTACTTC.

In its sample, this clonotype was seen a few times. V is TRBV6-5 and J is TRBJ1-2, with D hard to call. The CDR3 has 10 residues. The germline V and J ends were trimmed by 5 bases and 2 bases, with 0 bases remaining between them. Germline values: CDR1 MNHEY, CDR2 SVGAGI. The CDR3 here is CASSNYGYTF. In nucleotides, the CDR3 is TGTGCCAGCAGTAACTATGGCTACACCTTC.

Comment on this clonotype: An end of the junction differs from the germline gene, which may be a read error. The CDR3 coding sequence is TGTGCCAGCAGCCAAGATTGGACTAGCGGGAGGTGGGACTTC. Its protein product is CASSQDWTSGRWDF. The chain links TRBV7-2 to TRBJ2-1, with 14 bases that match TRBD2. Germline V CDR1 and CDR2: SGHTA, FQGNSA. The CDR3 covers 14 residues.

Remarks on this clonotype: One junction end does not reproduce the germline sequence, and a read error may be involved. V usage is TRBV7-7 and J usage is TRBJ2-5, with a weak D call TRBD1 (6 bases). Per germline, CDR1 SSHAT and CDR2 FNYEAQ (reference sequence). The CDR3 is made up of 15 amino acids. The CDR3 region has the DNA TGTGCTAGCAGCTCCCTGGGGACATCTGGAGAGACCCAGTACTTC. Its protein product is CASSSLGTSGETQYF.

This rearrangement joins TRBV10-2 to TRBJ1-4; D is unresolved. The CDR3 has 13 amino acids. V gave up 4 bases and J gave up 8 bases, with 11 bases separating them. Germline V gives CDR1 WSHSY, CDR2 SAAADI. The CDR3 sequence: CASSGGVGEKLFF. The CDR3 DNA reads TGCGCCAGCAGTGGGGGAGTAGGAGAAAAACTGTTTTTT.

On this clonotype itself: A junction boundary mismatches the germline segment, possibly from a read error. The genes are TRBV6-1 and TRBJ2-5; 8 bases map to TRBD2. CDR3 length: 15 amino acids. CDR1 and CDR2 (germline): MNHNS, SASEGT. CDR3 amino acids: CARGEGAGGQETQYF. In DNA form, the CDR3 reads TGTGCCAGGGGTGAAGGGGCGGGAGGCCAAGAGACGCAGTATTTC.

This clonotype showed up just once. The rearrangement links TRBV4-1 to TRBJ2-5, with 8 bases matching TRBD1. Germline CDR1 reads MGHRA; CDR2 reads YSYEKL. This CDR3 spans 15 amino acids. Unmatched junction bases numbered 9, after V lost 5 bases and J lost 4 bases. This CDR3 reads CASSTSGQGGETQYF. CDR3 bases: TGCGCCAGCAGCACTTCTGGACAGGGAGGAGAGACCCAGTACTTC.

The J gene is TRBJ2-3, the V gene TRBV6-1; TRBD1 agrees at 7 bases. Germline loops: CDR1 MNHNS, CDR2 SASEGT. The CDR3 covers 17 residues. Trimming at V came to 2 bases and at J to 5 bases, leaving 13 bases not matched to a gene. In DNA form, the CDR3 reads TGTGCCAGCAGTGAACTGGCCGGTACAGGGGCTATAGATACGCAGTATTTT. Encoded protein: CASSELAGTGAIDTQYF.

V and J are TRBV6-1 and TRBJ2-5; 10 bases match TRBD2. Near its end, the DNA agrees better with TRBJ2-7, so the J call may be wrong. The CDR3 is 14 amino acids. Germline-derived CDR1 and CDR2 are MNHNS and SASEGT. In DNA, the CDR3 is TGTGCCAGCAGGGAGCGGGAGGGCGGGTACGAGCAGTACTTC. It codes for CASREREGGYEQYF.